The 18 T cell receptor beta chains below were found in one sample sequenced in a study of CD8+CD57+ T cells in acquired aplastic anemia. Both TCR beta VDJ combination and CDR3 sequence profiling were carried out. Genomic DNA was the template for this profiling. TCRdb re-analysed the reads in MiXCR, keeping a single row per CDR3 protein. The data contain around 140,000 distinct CDR3 sequences, around two fifths of them singletons. The material sequenced was sorted CD4+, CD8+, or CD8+CD57+ T cells (not recorded which) from PBMCs. All receptors come from a human donor in good health, serving as a control.

With regard to this clonotype: A much larger clone lies one base from this, so it may be a read error. This chain joins TRBV9 and TRBJ1-1; D is unclear. The CDR3 has 13 residues. Germline loops: CDR1 SGDLS, CDR2 YYNGEE. Trimming took off 3 bases at V and 2 bases at J, with 8 bases between the two ends. CDR3 nucleotide sequence: TGTGCCAGCAGCGCCTCAGCTAACACTGAAGCTTTCTTT. This sequence encodes CASSASANTEAFF.

This clonotype has only one observation. The chain recombines TRBV7-9 with TRBJ1-4; no clear D. This CDR3 has 15 amino acids. Trimming left V 0 bases short and J 0 bases short, with 5 bases between. CDR1 is SEHNR and CDR2 is FQNEAQ in the germline V gene (reference sequence). CDR3 region: CASSLAETTNEKLFF. CDR3 bases: TGTGCCAGCAGCTTAGCTGAAACAACTAATGAAAAACTGTTTTTT.

This clonotype was counted a few times. V and J are TRBV20-1 and TRBJ1-4; no reliable D call. Germline CDR1 and CDR2: DFQATT and SNEGSKA (reference sequence). CDR3 length: 15 amino acids. The V and J ends lost 4 bases and 4 bases respectively, with 16 bases between them. CDR3 sequence (DNA): TGCAGTGCTACTGGAGCAGTTACAATTAATGAAAAACTGTTTTTT. Translation: CSATGAVTINEKLFF.

As regards this clonotype: This could be a read error, since a much larger clone is one nucleotide away. This likely comes from a read error, as the CDR3 has no conserved phenylalanine or tryptophan at its end. The rearrangement uses TRBV4-1 and TRBJ1-5; D unresolved. V was shortened by 2 bases and J by 4 bases, with 15 bases between the two germline ends. This CDR3 comprises 16 residues. CDR1 is MGHRA and CDR2 is YSYEKL in the germline V gene. This CDR3 reads CASSQRSDGPNQPQHL. CDR3 in DNA: TGCGCCAGCAGCCAAAGGTCGGATGGACCAAATCAGCCCCAGCATCTT.

The chain links TRBV7-8 to TRBJ2-5; 10 bases are shared with TRBD2. V lost 5 bases to trimming and J lost 3 bases; unmatched junction nucleotides: 12. The CDR3 runs 17 residues. Germline V gene data show CDR1 as SGHVS and CDR2 as FQNEAQ. CDR3 loop: CASSTRRGLAGEETQYF. CDR3 coding DNA: TGTGCCAGCAGCACACGCAGGGGGCTAGCGGGAGAAGAGACCCAGTACTTC.

This clonotype was recorded at least ten times. The chain combines TRBV30 with TRBJ1-2; perhaps TRBD1 as D (6 bases). The ends were cut back, 3 bases at V and 2 bases at J, with 13 bases in the middle. Germline V gene data show CDR1 as GTSNPN and CDR2 as SVGIG (reference sequence). The CDR3 runs to 14 residues. CDR3 coding DNA: TGTGCCTGGAGGCCTCCCGACAGGAACTATGGCTACACCTTC. Protein sequence: CAWRPPDRNYGYTF.

In this sample, this clonotype turned up many times. The genes are TRBV7-2 and TRBJ2-1; tentative D call: TRBD1 (6 bases). Germline CDR1 is SGHTA and CDR2 is FQGNSA. The CDR3 totals 15 residues. Between the trimmed V and J ends, which lost 4 bases and 6 bases, there was a span of 16 bases. The CDR3 is CASSSPPGQTNEQFF. In nucleotides, the CDR3 is TGTGCCAGCAGCTCTCCCCCGGGACAAACCAATGAGCAGTTCTTC.

The V gene is TRBV15, the J gene TRBJ1-5; D is uncertain. Per germline, CDR1 LNHNV and CDR2 YYDKDF (reference sequence). The CDR3 has 11 amino acids. V lost 8 bases to trimming and J lost 9 bases, with 11 bases between them. The CDR3 nucleotides are TGTGCCACCGGTGATATACGGCCCCAGCATTTT. Its translation is CATGDIRPQHF.

This clonotype came up many times. V gene TRBV28 combines with J gene TRBJ2-7, with 8 bases matching TRBD2. V lost 10 bases, J lost 4 bases, and 15 bases stayed unmatched. Germline values: CDR1 MDHEN, CDR2 SYDVKM. The CDR3 contains 15 residues. CDR3 protein: CAITRGASGSYEQYF. The CDR3 DNA reads TGTGCCATTACACGGGGGGCTAGCGGGTCTTACGAGCAGTACTTC.

Worth noting for this clonotype: Since a much larger clone is just one base distant, this may be a read error. In DNA, the CDR3 is TGTGCCAGCAGCCAAGAACTAGCGAACAATGTGCAGTTCTTC. Its protein product is CASSQELANNVQFF. V and J are TRBV9 and TRBJ2-1; 7 bases align to TRBD2. The CDR3 length is 14 residues. Per the germline V gene, CDR1 is SGDLS and CDR2 is YYNGEE. The whole variable domain, filled in from reference TRBV9 and TRBJ2-1, reads DSGVTQTPKHLITATGQRVTLRCSPRSGDLSVYWYQQSLDQGLQFLIQYYNGEERAKGNILERFSAQQFPDLHSELNLSSLELGDSALYFCASSQELANNVQFFGPGTRLTVL.

Ten or more counts support this clonotype. V is TRBV29-1 and J is TRBJ1-2; TRBD1 agrees at 12 bases. Germline V CDR1 and CDR2: SQVTM, ANQGSEA. V lost 3 bases, J lost 6 bases, and 5 bases stayed unmatched. The CDR3 is 14 residues long. The CDR3 is CSVDMGQGANGYTF. CDR3 coding DNA: TGCAGCGTTGATATGGGACAGGGGGCAAATGGCTACACCTTC.

This clonotype was observed at least ten times. This chain uses TRBV12-3 or TRBV12-4 with TRBJ1-2; D is possibly TRBD1 (5 bases). The V and J ends lost 3 bases and 8 bases respectively, with 22 bases between them. The CDR3 sequence is 16 residues long. The CDR3 region has the DNA TGTGCCAGCAGTTTGGGGTCGGGACTCGGTCCTACGGGCTACACCTTC. The encoded protein is CASSLGSGLGPTGYTF.

This chain uses TRBV25-1 with TRBJ1-3, with D unclear. The CDR3 is 14 amino acids. V was trimmed by 3 bases and J by 2 bases, leaving 8 bases between them. Germline V lookup: CDR1 MGHDK, CDR2 SYGVNS. DNA for the CDR3: TGTGCCAGCAGTGAGGAAAGGACTGGAAACACCATATATTTT. Protein product: CASSEERTGNTIYF. The variable domain in full, completed from reference TRBV25-1 and TRBJ1-3, reads EADIYQTPRYLVIGTGKKITLECSQTMGHDKMYWYQQDPGMELHLIHYSYGVNSTEKGDLSSESTVSRIRTEHFPLTLESARPSHTSQYLCASSEERTGNTIYFGEGSWLTVV.

The CDR3 loop is CATSRADDEKLFF. The CDR3, as DNA: TGTGCCACCAGCAGGGCTGACGATGAAAAACTGTTTTTT. J is TRBJ1-4 and V is TRBV15; no definite D call. The CDR3 spans 13 residues. The germline gives CDR1 LNHNV, CDR2 YYDKDF (reference sequence). Trimming removed 3 bases at V and 6 bases at J, with 8 bases between.

This clonotype has a count of ten or more. The gene calls are TRBV20-1 and TRBJ1-1; possible D gene TRBD1, 6 bases. The germline V gene has CDR1 DFQATT and CDR2 SNEGSKA (reference sequence). The CDR3 is 15 amino acids. V dropped 4 bases and J dropped 4 bases, with 19 bases sitting between them. DNA for the CDR3: TGCAGTGCTACCGAAGGACGGGGGGCAGGCACTGAAGCTTTCTTT. Amino acid sequence: CSATEGRGAGTEAFF.

The chain recombines TRBV7-9 with TRBJ2-5; D is undetermined. The V end was cut by 0 bases, the J end by 4 bases, with 12 bases between. Germline assignment: CDR1 SEHNR and CDR2 FQNEAQ (reference sequence). The CDR3 totals 15 residues. The CDR3 spells CASSLALAERETQYF. The CDR3, as DNA: TGTGCCAGCAGCTTAGCCCTTGCCGAGAGAGAGACCCAGTACTTC.

Many counts were recorded for this clonotype. V is TRBV20-1 and J is TRBJ1-2; D unresolved. Trimming stripped 4 bases from V and 5 bases from J, with 14 bases between. The CDR3 covers 13 residues. The germline gives CDR1 DFQATT, CDR2 SNEGSKA (reference sequence). As DNA, the CDR3 is TGCAGTGCTACCCAAGGACTCGGGTATGGCTACACCTTC. The encoded protein is CSATQGLGYGYTF.

This rearrangement joins TRBV2 to TRBJ2-7; 7 positions match TRBD2. Germline values: CDR1 SNHLY, CDR2 FYNNEI. This CDR3 is 15 amino acids long. Losses at the gene ends were 6 bases for V and 3 bases for J; bases not matched to a gene: 11. CDR3 region: CASSSSFGTNYEQYF. The CDR3 DNA follows: TGTGCCAGCAGCTCCTCCTTCGGGACTAACTACGAGCAGTACTTC.